This T cell receptor beta chain is from a study of blood T cell repertoires in COVID-19. Sequencing used immunoSEQ multiplex PCR; TCRdb keeps in-frame clones, though not all of them. The top ten clones hold approximately 9.1% of a sample with more than 200,000 clones, around 83% of them seen once. Germline V gives CDR1 MNHEY, CDR2 SVGAGI. V lost 6 bases and J 4 bases, leaving 6 bases between the germline ends. The CDR3 covers 11 residues. This clone was observed once. This TCR was recovered from a man of 80 years or more with acute or convalescent COVID-19. The rearrangement joins TRBV6-5 to TRBJ1-1; weak D call: TRBD1 (5 bases). The specimen was peripheral blood. CDR3 sequence: CASRTVTEAFF. The CDR3 DNA sequence: TGTGCCAGCAGGACAGTCACTGAAGCTTTCTTT.